This T cell receptor beta chain was sequenced in a study of blood T cell repertoires in COVID-19. Study as a whole: The samples span acute and convalescent COVID-19 from the United States, Italy and Spain. Sample material is recorded as cDNA or gDNA derived from T cells, B-cell-depleted T cells, or PBMCs.

The CDR3 loop spans 11 amino acids. V lost 4 bases to trimming and J lost 7 bases, with 5 bases between them. Source study methods: By means of reference gene primer amplification, nucleated cell counts were estimated. Libraries were prepared by immunoSEQ multiplex PCR; TCRdb keeps only in-frame clonotypes and omits some of them. The DNA was the basis for D and trimming; V, J and clone size are from that table. The sample consists of a few hundred thousand clones, around 80% of them appearing once. V and J are TRBV12-3 or TRBV12-4 and TRBJ2-1, with D unresolved. The sequence was obtained from a woman over 75 with active or convalescent COVID-19. Sequenced input: peripheral blood. CDR3 nucleotides: TGTGCCAGCAGTTCCGAGAATGAGCAGTTCTTC. Translation: CASSSENEQFF.